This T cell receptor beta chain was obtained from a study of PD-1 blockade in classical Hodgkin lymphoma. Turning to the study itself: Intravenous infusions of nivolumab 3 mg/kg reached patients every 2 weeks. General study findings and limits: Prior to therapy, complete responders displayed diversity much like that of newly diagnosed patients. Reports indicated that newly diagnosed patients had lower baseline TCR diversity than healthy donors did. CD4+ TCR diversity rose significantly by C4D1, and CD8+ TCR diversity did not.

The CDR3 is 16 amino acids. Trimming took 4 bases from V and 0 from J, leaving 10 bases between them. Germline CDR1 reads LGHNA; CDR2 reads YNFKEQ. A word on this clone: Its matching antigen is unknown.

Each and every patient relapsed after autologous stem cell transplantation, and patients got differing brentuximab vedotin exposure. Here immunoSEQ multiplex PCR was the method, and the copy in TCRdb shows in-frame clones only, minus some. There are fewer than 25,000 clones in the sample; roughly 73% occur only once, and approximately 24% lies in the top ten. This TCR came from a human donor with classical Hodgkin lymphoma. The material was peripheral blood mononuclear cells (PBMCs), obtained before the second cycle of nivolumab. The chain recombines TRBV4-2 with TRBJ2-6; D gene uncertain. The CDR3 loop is CASSPGPISGANVLTF. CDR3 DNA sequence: TGTGCCAGCAGCCCCGGACCGATCTCTGGGGCCAACGTCCTGACTTTC.